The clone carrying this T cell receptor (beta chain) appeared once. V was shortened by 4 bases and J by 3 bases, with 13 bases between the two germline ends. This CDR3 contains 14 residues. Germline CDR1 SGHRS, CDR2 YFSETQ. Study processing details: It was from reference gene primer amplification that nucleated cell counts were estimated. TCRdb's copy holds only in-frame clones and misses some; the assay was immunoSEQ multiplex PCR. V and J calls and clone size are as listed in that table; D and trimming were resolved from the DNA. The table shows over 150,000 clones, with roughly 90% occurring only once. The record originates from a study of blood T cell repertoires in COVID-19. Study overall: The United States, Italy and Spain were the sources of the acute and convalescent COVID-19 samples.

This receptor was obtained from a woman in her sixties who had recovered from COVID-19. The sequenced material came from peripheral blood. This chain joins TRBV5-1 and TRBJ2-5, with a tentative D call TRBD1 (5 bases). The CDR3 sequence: CASSTVGAEETQYF. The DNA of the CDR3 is TGCGCCAGCAGCACCGTAGGGGCCGAAGAGACCCAGTACTTC.